This TCR beta chain was captured in a study of blood T cell repertoires in COVID-19. Clones were sequenced by immunoSEQ multiplex PCR, and TCRdb holds only the in-frame ones, with some missing. The sample comprises 300,000 to 400,000 clones, around 83% of which are singletons, and 2.5% to 3.5% rests with the top ten. Germline V lookup: CDR1 MDHEN, CDR2 SYDVKM. The CDR3 sequence is 17 residues long. The V gene end was trimmed by 3 bases and the J gene end by 4 bases; junction bases not matched to a gene: 8. The sequence was obtained from a man aged 25 to 40 with active or convalescent COVID-19. Sequencing used peripheral blood. The chain couples TRBV28 to TRBJ2-5; TRBD2 matches at 13 bases. In DNA form, the CDR3 reads TGTGCCAGCAGTTTCCCACCGACTAGCGGGAGGCCAGAGACCCAGTACTTC. Its translation: CASSFPPTSGRPETQYF. The complete variable domain, with remaining parts taken from reference TRBV28 and TRBJ2-5, reads DVKVTQSSRYLVKRTGEKVFLECVQDMDHENMFWYRQDPGLGLRLIYFSYDVKMKEKGDIPEGYSVSREKKERFSLILESASTNQTSMYLCASSFPPTSGRPETQYFGPGTRLLVL.